Shown below are 13 T cell receptor beta chains from a single sample sequenced in a study of identical twins. Using its own MiXCR run on the 5' RACE reads, TCRdb lists one record per CDR3 protein. This sample yields 400,000 to 600,000 distinct CDR3 sequences, of which 20% to 25% are seen a single time; approximately 0.49% belongs to the top ten. The sample was also reused in another study, on yellow fever vaccine responses in identical twins.

Sequenced: CD4+ T cells sorted from blood. The source is a woman between 18 and 29 years old in good health.

This clonotype was seen repeatedly, ten times or more. This chain uses TRBV4-2 with TRBJ2-1; 10 nucleotides match TRBD2. From germline, CDR1 is LGHNA and CDR2 YNFKEQ. This CDR3 region has 17 residues. The V and J ends lost 3 bases and 4 bases, in that order; junction bases with no gene match: 9. Written as DNA, the CDR3 is TGTGCCAGCAGCCACGCCATCGGACTAGCGGATTACAATGAGCAGTTCTTC. This encodes CASSHAIGLADYNEQFF.

The V and J genes are TRBV29-1 and TRBJ2-1; no firm D call. The CDR3 totals 13 residues. V dropped 4 bases and J dropped 7 bases, with 14 bases sitting between them. CDR1 is SQVTM and CDR2 is ANQGSEA in the germline V gene. The DNA for the CDR3 is TGCAGCGTTGTTCTGACTTCTCGGAATGAGCAGTTCTTC. The encoded protein is CSVVLTSRNEQFF.

J is TRBJ2-6 and V is TRBV29-1, with unresolved D. This CDR3 has 14 residues. Germline loops: CDR1 SQVTM, CDR2 ANQGSEA. V was trimmed by 6 bases and J by 4 bases, leaving 13 bases between them. CDR3 amino acids: CSVATSGGANVLTF. CDR3 in DNA: TGCAGCGTAGCGACCAGTGGAGGGGCCAACGTCCTGACTTTC. Using reference TRBV29-1 and TRBJ2-6 for the parts outside the CDR3, the full variable domain is SAVISQKPSRDICQRGTSLTIQCQVDSQVTMMFWYRQQPGQSLTLIATANQGSEATYESGFVIDKFPISRPNLTFSTLTVSNMSPEDSSIYLCSVATSGGANVLTFGAGSRLTVL.

This clonotype was seen more than once but under ten times. The V call is TRBV3-1, the J call TRBJ2-1; 8 bases align to TRBD2. V dropped 4 bases and J dropped 10; count of bases not matched to a gene: 9. The CDR3 runs to 14 residues. In germline, CDR1 is LGHDT, CDR2 YNNKEL (reference sequence). The CDR3 is CASSPRTSLDEQFF. The CDR3 region has the DNA TGTGCCAGCAGCCCCCGGACTAGCCTAGACGAGCAGTTCTTC.

The chain recombines TRBV10-3 with TRBJ2-1; 8 bases line up with TRBD2. CDR3 length: 15 amino acids. The V segment lost 4 bases and the J segment 2 bases; nucleotides outside the gene matches: 4. Per germline, CDR1 ENHRY and CDR2 SYGVKD. This CDR3 reads CAISGGSGAYNEQFF. Here the CDR3 DNA reads TGTGCCATCAGTGGTGGTAGCGGGGCCTACAATGAGCAGTTCTTC.

At least ten counts were recorded for this clonotype. The chain joins TRBV6-1 to TRBJ2-1, with D hard to call. Germline assignment: CDR1 MNHNS and CDR2 SASEGT. CDR3 size: 15 residues. V was clipped by 6 bases and J by 4 bases, with 16 bases between them. The CDR3 DNA is TGTGCCAGCAGAAAGGACGGACCGCCTTACAATGAGCAGTTCTTC. It yields the protein CASRKDGPPYNEQFF.

This chain joins TRBV5-1 and TRBJ2-1, with TRBD1 identical over 8 bases. CDR1 and CDR2 (germline): SGHRS, YFSETQ. V lost 2 bases and J lost 7; bases outside the gene matches: 8. The CDR3 spans 15 residues. The CDR3 sequence is CASSLSGTGWNEQFF. Written as DNA, the CDR3 is TGCGCCAGCAGCTTATCCGGGACAGGATGGAATGAGCAGTTCTTC.

The genes are TRBV9 and TRBJ1-1; TRBD1 is a possible D gene (5 bases). Deletions cut 0 bases from V and 5 bases from J, with 11 bases between. Germline V gene data show CDR1 as SGDLS and CDR2 as YYNGEE. The CDR3 is 14 residues long. CDR3 loop: CASSVAVEGTEAFF. The CDR3 bases are TGTGCCAGCAGCGTAGCAGTGGAGGGGACTGAAGCTTTCTTT.

The chain couples TRBV12-3 or TRBV12-4 to TRBJ2-6; D call uncertain. V lost 5 bases to trimming and J lost 0 bases, with 11 bases between them. This CDR3 comprises 16 residues. CDR3 sequence reads: CASSISSGSGANVLTF. DNA of the CDR3: TGTGCCAGCAGTATTAGTTCGGGCTCTGGGGCCAACGTCCTGACTTTC.

The rearrangement joins TRBV7-7 to TRBJ2-5, with D hard to call. Trimming removed 5 bases from V and 0 bases from J, with 7 bases in between. CDR1 is SSHAT, CDR2 FNYEAQ, per germline (reference sequence). The CDR3 covers 13 residues. As DNA, the CDR3 is TGTGCCAGCAGCCCTCAACACCAAGAGACCCAGTACTTC. Translating it yields CASSPQHQETQYF. Combining the CDR3 with reference TRBV7-7 and TRBJ2-5 gives the whole variable domain GAGVSQSPRYKVTKRGQDVTLRCDPISSHATLYWYQQALGQGPEFLTYFNYEAQPDKSGLPSDRFSAERPEGSISTLTIQRTEQRDSAMYRCASSPQHQETQYFGPGTRLLVL.

This chain uses TRBV4-1 with TRBJ1-2; tentatively, D is TRBD1 (5 bases). Trimming shortened V by 3 bases and J by 2 bases, and 13 bases separated the two germline ends. The CDR3 covers 15 residues. CDR1 is MGHRA, CDR2 YSYEKL, per germline. The CDR3 nucleotides are TGCGCCAGCAGCCACGGGAGGACAACGAACTATGGCTACACCTTC. Amino acid sequence: CASSHGRTTNYGYTF.

This clonotype is a singleton in its sample. The CDR3 here is CASSLVEGTGLAKNIQYF. DNA for the CDR3: TGTGCCAGCAGCTTAGTTGAAGGGACAGGGCTAGCCAAAAACATTCAGTACTTC. The rearrangement links TRBV11-1 to TRBJ2-4; 9 positions agree with TRBD1. The CDR3 has 18 residues. In germline, CDR1 is SGHAT, CDR2 FQDESV (reference sequence). V lost 1 base, J lost 0 bases, and 7 bases stayed unmatched.

The chain joins TRBV5-5 to TRBJ2-1; possible D gene TRBD2, 5 bases. Germline assignment: CDR1 SGHKS and CDR2 YYEKEE (reference sequence). V gave up 4 bases and J gave up 9 bases, with 11 bases separating them. This CDR3 spans 12 amino acids. CDR3 in amino acids: CASSPAGGEQFF. The CDR3 nucleotides are TGTGCCAGCAGCCCCGCGGGCGGTGAGCAGTTCTTC.